The present T cell receptor beta chain was sequenced within a study of cytomegalovirus exposure and HLA in healthy donors. Findings and limits, study-wide: Some highly shared sequence variants likely arose as a pipeline artifact.

Germline V gene sequence: CDR1 SSHAT, CDR2 FNYEAQ (reference sequence). CDR3 length equals 16 residues. Details on this clone: Its cognate antigen is unknown. At one end, the junction sequence differs from germline, possibly due to a read error.

The PCR had 60 Vbeta and 13 Jbeta primers. Method: immunoSEQ multiplex PCR; TCRdb's copy keeps in-frame clones and lacks some. The data hold over 200,000 clones, with more than 75% observed a single time. The gene calls are TRBV7-7 and TRBJ2-5; 9 nucleotides match TRBD1. Source material: PBMCs. The origin of this receptor is a human donor in good health. CDR3 loop: CASSLRDRVDPETQYF. The CDR3 DNA reads as TGTGCTAGCAGCTTGAGGGACAGGGTGGATCCAGAGACCCAGTACTTC.